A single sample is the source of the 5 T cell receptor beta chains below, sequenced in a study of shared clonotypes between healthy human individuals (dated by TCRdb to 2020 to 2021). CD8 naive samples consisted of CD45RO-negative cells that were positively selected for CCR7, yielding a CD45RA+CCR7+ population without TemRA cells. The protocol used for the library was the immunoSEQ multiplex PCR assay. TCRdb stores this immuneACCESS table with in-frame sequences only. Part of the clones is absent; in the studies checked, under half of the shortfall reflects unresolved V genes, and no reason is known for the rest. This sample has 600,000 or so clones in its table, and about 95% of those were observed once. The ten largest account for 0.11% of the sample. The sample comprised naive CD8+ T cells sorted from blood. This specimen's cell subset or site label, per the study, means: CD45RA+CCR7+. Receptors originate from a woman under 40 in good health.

Here the CDR3 reads CASSFTLTGPQAFF. The CDR3 DNA reads as TGTGCCAGCAGCTTTACCTTAACGGGACCCCAGGCTTTCTTT. The chain joins TRBV5-6 to TRBJ1-1, with TRBD1 as a possible D gene (5 bases). CDR1 and CDR2 from the germline V gene are SGHDT and YYEEEE. V was shortened by 2 bases and J by 11 bases, with 19 bases between the two germline ends. The CDR3 is 14 residues long.

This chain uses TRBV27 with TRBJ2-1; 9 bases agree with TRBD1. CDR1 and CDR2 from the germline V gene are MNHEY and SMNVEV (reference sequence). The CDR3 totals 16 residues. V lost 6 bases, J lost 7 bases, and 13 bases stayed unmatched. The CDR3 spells CASSPLGTGIENEQFF. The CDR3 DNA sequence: TGTGCCAGCAGCCCCCTGGGGACAGGGATTGAGAATGAGCAGTTCTTC.

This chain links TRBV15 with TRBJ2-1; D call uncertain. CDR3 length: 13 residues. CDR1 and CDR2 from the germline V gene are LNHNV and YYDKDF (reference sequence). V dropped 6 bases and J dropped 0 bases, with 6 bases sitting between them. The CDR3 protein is CATRASSYNEQFF. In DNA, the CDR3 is TGTGCCACCAGGGCCAGCTCCTACAATGAGCAGTTCTTC.

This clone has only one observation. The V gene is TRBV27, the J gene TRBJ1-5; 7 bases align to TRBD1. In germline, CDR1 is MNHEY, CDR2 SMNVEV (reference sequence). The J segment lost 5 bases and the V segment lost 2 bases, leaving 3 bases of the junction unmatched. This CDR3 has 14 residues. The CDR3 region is CASSLRQGYQPQHF. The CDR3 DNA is TGTGCCAGCAGTTTACGACAGGGTTATCAGCCCCAGCATTTT.

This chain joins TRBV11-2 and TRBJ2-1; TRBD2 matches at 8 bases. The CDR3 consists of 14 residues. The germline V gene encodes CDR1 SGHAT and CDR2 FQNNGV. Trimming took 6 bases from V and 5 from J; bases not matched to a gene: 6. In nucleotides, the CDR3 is TGTGCCAGCAGTTTAATAGCGGGGCACAATGAGCAGTTCTTC. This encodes CASSLIAGHNEQFF.